The T cell receptor (beta chain) under discussion was sequenced for a study of graft-versus-host responses after intestinal transplantation (dated by TCRdb to the early 2020s). The study in broad terms: The transplants that recipients got were multivisceral, liver-intestinal, or isolated intestinal. Every recipient was given anti-thymocyte globulin induction, followed by approximately 3 years of maintenance tacrolimus and steroids. Bulk TCR-beta CDR3 sequencing was used to track graft-versus-host and host-versus-graft alloreactive T cell clones in the graft, circulation and bone marrow after intestinal transplantation. Alloreactive clones were identified by sequencing pre-transplant mixed lymphocyte reaction products and comparing them with unstimulated pre-transplant donor and recipient T cells. A cohort of fewer than 25 intestinal transplant recipients, including one retransplant, was enrolled, and a few patients lacking pretransplant specimens were excluded. A peak of at least 4% donor T cells among recipient peripheral blood mononuclear cells was the definition used for donor T cell macrochimerism. Samples from three later patients were sequenced in-house on an Illumina MiSeq with MiXCR processing rather than by the commercial service. What the authors observed across the whole study: In patients with donor T cell macrochimerism, the allografts had high GvH to HvG T cell clonal ratios. GvH clones were found in recipient bone marrow, and some of the GvH clones appeared earlier in ileal mucosa or blood, which is consistent with an intestinal mucosal origin. Peak levels of circulating GvH clones were associated with declines in HvG clones early after transplant. Conclusions were limited by the relatively low number and heterogeneity of intestinal transplant patients.

From the cysteine through the phenylalanine, the CDR3 covers 15 amino acids. This entry keeps only the CDR3 DNA: 45 bases, framed from base 1. The CDR1 and CDR2 encoded by the germline V gene are SGHTA and FQGNSA. Trimming at the junction amounts to 5 bases on V and 0 bases on J, and the germline ends lie 11 bases apart. The library was built by means of the immunoSEQ multiplex PCR assay. For most patients, genomic DNA was isolated with the Qiagen DNeasy Blood and Tissue Kit and shipped frozen to Adaptive Biotechnologies for TCR sequencing. For most patients, high-throughput TCR-beta CDR3 sequencing of genomic DNA was performed by Adaptive Biotechnologies. Per the authors' processing: Adaptive's ImmunoSEQ software was the source of the TCR sequencing data for about 20 patients, while a few other patients were processed with MiXCR and VDJtools. To correct CD4 versus CD8 sorting errors, sequences present in both subsets at a frequency ratio below 5:1 were removed. CDR3 nucleotide sequences shared between donor and recipient were removed because the origin of such sequences could not be assigned. To be classed as alloreactive, a clone needed at least 2-fold expansion over unstimulated cells and a minimum CFSE-low frequency of 0.002% (template counts) or 0.001% (read counts). Clones detected in sequenced pre-transplant spleen, lymph node, or MLR CFSE-low populations of the donor or recipient were defined as mappable. Cumulative frequency of alloreactive clones was calculated as a percentage of all sequences weighted by copy number. TCRdb provides this immuneACCESS table in a form limited to in-frame rearrangements. Some clones are lacking; in checked studies, under half of them reflect an unresolved V gene, and why the rest are absent is not known. V and J calls and clone size follow that table, whereas D and trimming were derived from the DNA. The sample table holds tens of thousands of clones, of which 75% to 95% were seen once. The ten largest make up about 0.1% of the sample.

Explained via the paper, the time point label denotes: cells obtained before transplantation from donor or recipient. CD3+CD4+ and CD3+CD8+ populations were FACS-sorted from unstimulated pre-transplant donor and recipient cells taken from spleen or lymph nodes. A remark on this clone: Its antigen remains unidentified. It has no much larger one-base neighbor in the sample; base qualities were not kept.

Sample: unstimulated CD4+ T cells sorted from spleen or lymph node cells, taken before intestinal transplant. This clonotype was sampled from a human donor who received an intestinal transplant. In this chain, TRBV7-2 is recombined with TRBJ1-3; no D gene is confidently identified. CDR3 sequence: CASSPLPFSGNTIYF. In nucleotides, the sequence is TGTGCCAGCAGCCCCCTCCCCTTCTCTGGAAACACCATATATTTT.